The 5 T cell receptor beta chains below all came from one sample that was sequenced in a study of shared clonotypes between healthy human individuals. CD45RO-negative, CCR7-positively selected cells formed the naive CD8 fraction, excluding terminally differentiated effector memory CD45RA+ cells. Repertoires were generated with immunoSEQ multiplex PCR, while TCRdb's copy carries only in-frame clones and drops some. The sample has 2 million to 2.5 million clones, approximately 94% seen once. Sequencing used naive CD8+ T cells sorted from blood. Source of these receptors: a man between 18 and 29 years old in good health.

This clone has a single count. The chain couples TRBV6-5 to TRBJ1-5; D is undetermined. The V gene lost 10 bases and the J gene lost 3 bases, with 13 bases spanning the gap. CDR1 and CDR2 (germline): MNHEY, SVGAGI. The CDR3 sequence is 13 residues long. The CDR3 bases are TGTGCCATCGCGGTAGGGATCAATCAGCCCCAGCATTTT. Translating it yields CAIAVGINQPQHF.

The sample holds one count of this clone. The chain employs TRBV4-1 and TRBJ1-2; no clear D. Germline V gene sequence: CDR1 MGHRA, CDR2 YSYEKL. The CDR3 spans 15 residues. V was pared by 4 bases and J by 6 bases, with 18 bases between. The CDR3 region has the DNA TGCGCCAGCAGCCTGCGTCTCCGGGCCGGGGATGGCTACACCTTC. Translation: CASSLRLRAGDGYTF.

The chain has TRBV11-2 and TRBJ2-1; 12 bases agree with TRBD2. V was clipped by 2 bases and J by 2 bases; unmatched bases: 1. This CDR3 region has 16 residues. The germline V gene has CDR1 SGHAT and CDR2 FQNNGV. The CDR3 DNA is TGTGCCAGCAGCTTACGGACTAGCGGGACCTACAATGAGCAGTTCTTC. Translated, it gives CASSLRTSGTYNEQFF.

The genes are TRBV14 and TRBJ1-2; D is unclear. Trimming removed 3 bases at V and 11 bases at J, with 19 bases between. This CDR3 has 14 residues. The germline V gene encodes CDR1 SGHDN and CDR2 FVKESK. This chain's CDR3 is CASSQRRKDLFYTF. CDR3 nucleotide sequence: TGTGCCAGCAGCCAGAGGCGAAAGGACTTGTTTTACACCTTC.

The chain carries TRBV6-1 and TRBJ1-1, with D perhaps TRBD1 (5 bases). Trimming removed 6 bases at V and 6 bases at J, with 20 bases between. Germline V gene lookup returns CDR1 MNHNS and CDR2 SASEGT. The length of the CDR3 is 15 residues. The DNA for the CDR3 is TGTGCCAGCAGCCCGTCCGGTTACAGGTACGCTGAAGCTTTCTTT. It codes for CASSPSGYRYAEAFF.